Listed below are T cell receptor beta chains from one sample, sequenced in a study of blood T cell repertoires in COVID-19. TCRdb's table, derived via immunoSEQ multiplex PCR, lists solely in-frame clones and lacks some. The data hold approximately 69,000 clones, with about four fifths observed a single time. The sample taken for sequencing was peripheral blood. Receptors were obtained from a woman of 80 years or more with acute or convalescent COVID-19. Each CDR3 is given with its conserved first and last residue. Fields, in order: J gene, V gene, D gene, clone size, CDR3 DNA, CDR3 protein. The D gene is left open where the match is weak. For some rows the clone size is stated as once, few or many, or as a class when expanded; others skip it.

TRBJ2-3 TRBV9 TRBD2 few TGTGCCAGCAGCGTAGGGATGGCTAGCGGGAGGGGGGTAGATACGCAGTATTTT CASSVGMASGRGVDTQYF
TRBJ1-2 TRBV6-4 - - TGTGCCAGCAGTCAGGGGTTCAACTATGGCTACACCTTC CASSQGFNYGYTF
TRBJ2-4 TRBV28 TRBD1 few TGTGCCAGCAGTTTTTTCACCTCACTGGACAGGGTATCCAAAAACATTCAGTACTTC CASSFFTSLDRVSKNIQYF
TRBJ1-1 TRBV9 - - TGTGCCAGCAGCGTAGTGGACAGGAACACTGAAGCTTTCTTT CASSVVDRNTEAFF
TRBJ2-2 TRBV19 - once TGTGCCAGTAGTATAGTTTTCGGACCGGGACAACTGGGCACCGGGGAGCTGTTTTTT CASSIVFGPGQLGTGELFF
TRBJ2-5 TRBV19 - once TGTGCCAGCAGATTCGCCCACCAAGAGACCCAGTACTTC CASRFAHQETQYF
TRBJ1-3 TRBV10-1 - - TGCGCCAGCAGTGAAGACCTCGACTACTCTGGAAACACCATATATTTT CASSEDLDYSGNTIYF
TRBJ2-1 TRBV18 TRBD2 few TGTGCCAGCTCCGGGACTATCTCCTACAATGAGCAGTTCTTC CASSGTISYNEQFF
TRBJ2-1 TRBV6-5 - - TGTGCCAGCAGTCAGGACTGGAGCTCCTACAATGAGCAGTTCTTC CASSQDWSSYNEQFF
TRBJ1-4 TRBV7-2 - - TGTGCCAGCAGCGGGCAAACTAATGAAAAACTGTTTTTT CASSGQTNEKLFF
TRBJ2-7 TRBV10-3 - - TGTGCCATCAGTGAGGGCACCCCCTCCTACGAGCAGTACTTC CAISEGTPSYEQYF
TRBJ2-5 TRBV28 TRBD2 - TGTGCCAGCACCACCGGGGGGGGCAGAGAGACCCAGTACTTC CASTTGGGRETQYF
TRBJ1-1 TRBV28 - - TGTGCCAGCAGTTTTCAGGGGTGGACTGAAGCTTTCTTT CASSFQGWTEAFF
TRBJ2-1 TRBV3-1/TRBV3-2 - - TGTGCCAGCAGCCAAGCCCGGGACTTTTTCGAGCAGTTCTTC CASSQARDFFEQFF
TRBJ2-1 TRBV9 TRBD2 - TGTGCCAGCAGCGTAGAAGGTAGCGGGAGCGATGAGCAGTTCTTC CASSVEGSGSDEQFF
TRBJ2-3 TRBV28 - - TGTGCCAGCAGCACTAGACTGGCGCGCACAGATACGCAGTATTTT CASSTRLARTDTQYF
TRBJ2-7 TRBV15 - few TGTGCCACCAGCAGGGCCCGCTTACCCGCTTTCTACGAGCAGTACTTC CATSRARLPAFYEQYF
TRBJ2-3 TRBV7-2 TRBD1 - TGTGCCAGCAGCATCTACAGGGGGCGAGATACGCAGTATTTT CASSIYRGRDTQYF
TRBJ2-2 TRBV10-3 TRBD2 - TGTGCCATCAGTGAGTCGGGCGGGAGAAGGGCCGGGGAGCTGTTTTTT CAISESGGRRAGELFF
TRBJ2-7 TRBV12-3/TRBV12-4 - - TGTGCCAGCAGCCCGGACAGCTACGAGCAGTACTTC CASSPDSYEQYF
TRBJ1-2 TRBV6-6 TRBD1 - TGTGCCAGCAGTCAAACGGGACTGACAGGGGGCTATGGCTACACCTTC CASSQTGLTGGYGYTF
TRBJ2-3 TRBV12-5 TRBD2 - TGTGCTAGTGGAACCGGGACTAGCGGCACCACAGATACGCAGTATTTT CASGTGTSGTTDTQYF
TRBJ2-5 TRBV7-2 TRBD1 - TGTGCCAGCAGCGGGGAAAAGGGAACAGGGGGCAGGGAGACCCAGTACTTC CASSGEKGTGGRETQYF
TRBJ2-7 TRBV7-9 TRBD2 - TGTGCCAGCAGCCGACTAGCGGGTAGCTCCTACGAGCAGTACTTC CASSRLAGSSYEQYF
TRBJ1-1 TRBV30 TRBD1 once TGTGCCTGCGACAGGGGAGGGAACACTGAAGCTTTCTTT CACDRGGNTEAFF
TRBJ2-7 TRBV19 TRBD2 - TGTGCCAGTAGTACGGGACTAGCGGGAGTTGGGCCCGAGCAGTACTTC CASSTGLAGVGPEQYF
TRBJ2-1 TRBV6-5 TRBD2 - TGTGCCACCAAAGGACTAGCGGGAGTTGGAAATGAGCAGTTCTTC CATKGLAGVGNEQFF
TRBJ2-1 TRBV11-2 - - TGTGCCAGCAGATCTCTTTCAGGGGTCTCCTACAATGAGCAGTTCTTC CASRSLSGVSYNEQFF
TRBJ1-5 TRBV2 - - TGTGCCAGCAGTGAAGCTTCAGGGTCCGGTCAGCCCCAGCATTTT CASSEASGSGQPQHF
TRBJ1-1 TRBV5-1 - - TGCGCCAGCAGCGCGACAGGAATGAACACTGAAGCTTTCTTT CASSATGMNTEAFF
TRBJ1-2 TRBV7-9 - - TGTGCCAGCAGCCAGATTGCTAACTATGGCTACACCTTC CASSQIANYGYTF
TRBJ2-7 TRBV6-5 TRBD1 - TGTGCCAGCAGTTACCAGGACAGGGGAAGGTCCTACGAGCAGTACTTC CASSYQDRGRSYEQYF
TRBJ2-5 TRBV10-3 TRBD1 - TGTGCCATCAGGGCCGGGACAGGGAGAGAGACCCAGTACTTC CAIRAGTGRETQYF
TRBJ2-7 TRBV30 - - TGTGCCTGGATGCAGGGGTCAAAAGGCCTTTACGAGCAGTACTTC CAWMQGSKGLYEQYF
TRBJ2-5 TRBV19 - once TGTGCCAGTAGTGAGGGCCTGGGTTTGGGCCGACGTGAGCCCCAGTACTTC CASSEGLGLGRREPQYF
TRBJ1-1 TRBV4-1 - - TGCGCCAGCAGCCCTTACAGGATGAACACTGAAGCTTTCTTT CASSPYRMNTEAFF
TRBJ1-5 TRBV2 - - TGTGCCAGCAGACCCGACGCGGGGGTAACGCCCCAGCATTTT CASRPDAGVTPQHF
TRBJ2-1 TRBV27 TRBD1 - TGTGCCTGTAAACACAGGGGGATTGAGTTCTTC CACKHRGIEFF
TRBJ2-1 TRBV5-4 TRBD2 few TGTGCCAGCAGCCCCAGCCTAGCGGGAGGGCGGAGTGAGCAGTTCTTC CASSPSLAGGRSEQFF
TRBJ2-1 TRBV7-2 TRBD2 - TGTGCCAGCAGCTTAGCGGTGGGACTAGCGGGAAAGAGGAATGAGCAGTTCTTC CASSLAVGLAGKRNEQFF
TRBJ2-3 TRBV19 - - TGTGCCAGTAGTATAGTGGCAGGGCCTCGCTGGACAGATACGCAGTATTTT CASSIVAGPRWTDTQYF
TRBJ2-7 TRBV28 TRBD2 - TGTGCCAGCAGTTCACTAGCGGGAGGCGACGAGCAGTACTTC CASSSLAGGDEQYF
TRBJ1-3 TRBV19 - - TGTGCCAGTAGTGACCGCGGGCGTGGAAACACCATATATTTT CASSDRGRGNTIYF
TRBJ2-3 TRBV7-2 TRBD2 few TGTGCCAGCAGCCAACAACGGACTAGCGGGAAGATAGATACGCAGTATTTT CASSQQRTSGKIDTQYF
TRBJ2-5 TRBV28 TRBD2 once TGTGCCAGCAGTTTTAGCGGGATCGGGACCCAGTACTTC CASSFSGIGTQYF
TRBJ1-2 TRBV5-6 TRBD1 - TGTGCCAGCAGCTTGGGACGACAGGGGAACTATGGCTACACCTTC CASSLGRQGNYGYTF
TRBJ1-2 TRBV9 TRBD1 - TGTGCCAGCAGCCAGGGGACAGGGGGCTATGGCTACACCTTC CASSQGTGGYGYTF
TRBJ2-2 TRBV7-8 - - TGTGCCAGCAGGGGGGCCGGAGAGCTGTTTTTT CASRGAGELFF
TRBJ2-1 TRBV5-4 - - TGTGCCAGCAGCTTGGTTGGCGGAACCGTTTCGAGGACTACGAATGAGCAGTTCTTC CASSLVGGTVSRTTNEQFF
TRBJ2-1 TRBV10-3 TRBD2 - TGTGCCATAGCGGGGGGAACCTACAATGAGCAGTTCTTC CAIAGGTYNEQFF
TRBJ1-2 TRBV20-1 - - TGCAGTGCTAGATTACAAGGCTACACCTTC CSARLQGYTF
TRBJ2-7 TRBV10-3 - - TGTGCCATCAGTGAGAGGGCCAGGGGAACCTACGAGCAGTACTTC CAISERARGTYEQYF
TRBJ2-1 TRBV6-1 TRBD2 - TGTGCCAGCAGTGAAGCTGATAGCGGGCGGGATGAGCAGTTCTTC CASSEADSGRDEQFF
TRBJ2-5 TRBV19 TRBD1 - TGTGCCAGTAGTCCGAATCCGGGACAGGGACCCCAAGAGACCCAGTACTTC CASSPNPGQGPQETQYF
TRBJ1-5 TRBV9 - - TGTGCCAGCAGCCCGCAGGGGAATAGCAATCAGCCCCAGCATTTT CASSPQGNSNQPQHF